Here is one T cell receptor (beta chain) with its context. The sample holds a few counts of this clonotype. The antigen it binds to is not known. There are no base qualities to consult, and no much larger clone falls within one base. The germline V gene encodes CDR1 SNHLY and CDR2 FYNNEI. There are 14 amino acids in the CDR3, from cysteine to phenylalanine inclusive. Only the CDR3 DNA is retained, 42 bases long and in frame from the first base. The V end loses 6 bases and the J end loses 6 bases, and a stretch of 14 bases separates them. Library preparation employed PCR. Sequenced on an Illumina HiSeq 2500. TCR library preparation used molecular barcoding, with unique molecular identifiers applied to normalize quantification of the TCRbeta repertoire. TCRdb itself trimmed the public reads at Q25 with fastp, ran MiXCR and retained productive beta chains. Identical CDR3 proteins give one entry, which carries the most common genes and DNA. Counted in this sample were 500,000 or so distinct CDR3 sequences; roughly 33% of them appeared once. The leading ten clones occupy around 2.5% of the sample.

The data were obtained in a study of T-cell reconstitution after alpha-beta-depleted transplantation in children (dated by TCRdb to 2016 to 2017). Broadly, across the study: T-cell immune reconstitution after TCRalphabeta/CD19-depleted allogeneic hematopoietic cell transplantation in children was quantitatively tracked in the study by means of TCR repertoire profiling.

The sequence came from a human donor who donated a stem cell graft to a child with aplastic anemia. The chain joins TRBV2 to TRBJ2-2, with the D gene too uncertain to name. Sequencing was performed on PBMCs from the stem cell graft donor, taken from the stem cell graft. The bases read TGTGCCAGCAGCGGGTGGGCCGTCCCCGGGGAGCTGTTTTTT. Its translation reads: CASSGWAVPGELFF.